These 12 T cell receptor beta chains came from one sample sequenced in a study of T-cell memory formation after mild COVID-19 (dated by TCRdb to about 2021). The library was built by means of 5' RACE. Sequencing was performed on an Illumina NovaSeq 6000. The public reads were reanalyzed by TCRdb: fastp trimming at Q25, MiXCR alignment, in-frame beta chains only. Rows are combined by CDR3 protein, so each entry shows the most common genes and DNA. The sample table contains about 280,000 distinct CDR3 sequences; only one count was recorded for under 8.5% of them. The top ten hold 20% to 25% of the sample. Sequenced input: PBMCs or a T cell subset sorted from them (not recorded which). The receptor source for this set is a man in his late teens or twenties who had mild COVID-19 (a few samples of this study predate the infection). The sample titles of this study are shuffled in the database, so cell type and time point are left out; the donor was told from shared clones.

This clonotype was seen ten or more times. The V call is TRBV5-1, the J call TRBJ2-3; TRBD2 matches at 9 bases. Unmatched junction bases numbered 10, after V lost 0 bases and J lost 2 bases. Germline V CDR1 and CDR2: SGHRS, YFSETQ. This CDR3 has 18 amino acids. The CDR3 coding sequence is TGCGCCAGCAGCTTGGAAGGGCTAGCGGGGAGGATCACAGATACGCAGTATTTT. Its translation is CASSLEGLAGRITDTQYF.

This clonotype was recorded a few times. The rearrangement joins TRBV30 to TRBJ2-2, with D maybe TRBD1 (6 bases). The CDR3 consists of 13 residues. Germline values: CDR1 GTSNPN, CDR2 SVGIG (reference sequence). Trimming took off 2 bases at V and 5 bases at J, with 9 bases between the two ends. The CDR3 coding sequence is TGTGCCTGGAGTACAGGGTCAACCGGGGAGCTGTTTTTT. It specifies CAWSTGSTGELFF.

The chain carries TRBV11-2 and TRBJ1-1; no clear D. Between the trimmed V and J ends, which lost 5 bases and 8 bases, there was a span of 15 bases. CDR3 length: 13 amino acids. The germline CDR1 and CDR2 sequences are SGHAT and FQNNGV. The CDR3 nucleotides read TGTGCCAGCAGCACTCATGAACCCTTGGAAGCTTTCTTT. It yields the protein CASSTHEPLEAFF.

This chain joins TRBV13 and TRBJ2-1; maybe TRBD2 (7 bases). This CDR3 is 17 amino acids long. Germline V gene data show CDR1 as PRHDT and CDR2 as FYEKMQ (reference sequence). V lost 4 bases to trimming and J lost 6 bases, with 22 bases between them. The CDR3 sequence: CASSSPEGGISGNEQFF. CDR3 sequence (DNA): TGTGCCAGCAGCTCGCCGGAGGGGGGGATCAGTGGCAATGAGCAGTTCTTC.

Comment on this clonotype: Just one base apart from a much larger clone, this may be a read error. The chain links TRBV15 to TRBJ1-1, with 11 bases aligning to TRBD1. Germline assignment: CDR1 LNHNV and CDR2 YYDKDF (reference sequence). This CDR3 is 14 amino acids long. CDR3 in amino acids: CATSRDRGNNEAFF. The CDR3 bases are TGTGCCACCAGCCGGGACAGGGGGAACAATGAAGCTTTCTTT. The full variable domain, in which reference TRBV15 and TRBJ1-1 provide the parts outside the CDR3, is DAMVIQNPRYQVTQFGKPVTLSCSQTLNHNVMYWYQQKSSQAPKLLFHYYDKDFNNEADTPDNFQSRRPNTSFCFLDIRSPGLGDTAMYLCATSRDRGNNEAFFGQGTRLTVV.

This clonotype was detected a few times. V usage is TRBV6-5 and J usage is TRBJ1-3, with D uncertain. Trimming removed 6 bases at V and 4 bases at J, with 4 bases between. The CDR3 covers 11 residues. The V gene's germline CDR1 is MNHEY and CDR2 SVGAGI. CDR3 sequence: CASSVGNTIYF. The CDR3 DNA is TGTGCCAGCAGCGTGGGAAACACCATATATTTT.

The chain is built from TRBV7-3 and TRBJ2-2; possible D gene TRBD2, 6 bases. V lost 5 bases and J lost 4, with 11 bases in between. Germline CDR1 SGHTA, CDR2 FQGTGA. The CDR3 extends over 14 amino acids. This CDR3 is CASSQTSITGELFF. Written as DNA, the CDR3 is TGTGCCAGCAGCCAAACTAGCATCACCGGGGAGCTGTTTTTT.

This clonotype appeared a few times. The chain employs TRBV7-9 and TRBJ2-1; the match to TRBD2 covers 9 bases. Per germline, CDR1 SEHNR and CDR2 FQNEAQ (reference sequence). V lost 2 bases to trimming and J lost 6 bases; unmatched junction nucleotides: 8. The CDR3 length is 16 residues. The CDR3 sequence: CASSLSGSGGLNEQFF. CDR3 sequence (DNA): TGTGCCAGCAGCTTAAGCGGTAGCGGGGGCCTCAATGAGCAGTTCTTC. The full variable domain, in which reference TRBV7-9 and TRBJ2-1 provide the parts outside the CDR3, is DTGVSQNPRHKITKRGQNVTFRCDPISEHNRLYWYRQTLGQGPEFLTYFQNEAQLEKSRLLSDRFSAERPKGSFSTLEIQRTEQGDSAMYLCASSLSGSGGLNEQFFGPGTRLTVL.

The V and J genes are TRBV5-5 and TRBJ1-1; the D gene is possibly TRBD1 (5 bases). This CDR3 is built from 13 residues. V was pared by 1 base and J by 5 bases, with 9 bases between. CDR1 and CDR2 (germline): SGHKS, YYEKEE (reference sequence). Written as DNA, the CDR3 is TGTGCCAGCAGCTTGTGGGGGGAAACTGAAGCTTTCTTT. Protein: CASSLWGETEAFF.

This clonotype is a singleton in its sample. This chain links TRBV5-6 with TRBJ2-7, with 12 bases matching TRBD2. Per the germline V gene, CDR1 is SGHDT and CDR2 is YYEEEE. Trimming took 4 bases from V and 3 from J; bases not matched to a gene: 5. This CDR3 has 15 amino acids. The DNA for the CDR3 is TGTGCCAGCAGCCCATGGACTAGCGGGGTCTACGAGCAGTACGTC. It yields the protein CASSPWTSGVYEQYV.

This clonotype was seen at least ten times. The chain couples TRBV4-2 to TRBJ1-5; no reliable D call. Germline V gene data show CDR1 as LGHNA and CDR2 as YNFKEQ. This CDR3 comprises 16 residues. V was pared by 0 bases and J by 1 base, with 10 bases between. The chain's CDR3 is CASSQDGNKSNQPQHF. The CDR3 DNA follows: TGTGCCAGCAGCCAAGACGGAAACAAAAGCAATCAGCCCCAGCATTTT.

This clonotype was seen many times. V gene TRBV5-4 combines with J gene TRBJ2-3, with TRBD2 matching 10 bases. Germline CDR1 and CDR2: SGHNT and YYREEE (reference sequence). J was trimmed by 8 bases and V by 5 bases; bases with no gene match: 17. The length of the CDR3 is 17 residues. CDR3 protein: CASSPPLAGADAGTQYF. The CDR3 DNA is TGTGCCAGCAGTCCACCGCTAGCGGGGGCAGATGCGGGTACGCAGTATTTT.